This T cell receptor (beta chain) was recorded in a study of T-cell memory formation after mild COVID-19 (dated by TCRdb to the early 2020s). Notes on the research overall: Most TCR sequence clusters were specific to one of the two donors. The cohort was made up of two young adult volunteers, one female and one male, who were previously healthy. In two donors, T-cell clones that expanded and contracted after mild COVID-19 were followed by sequencing TCRalpha and TCRbeta repertoires longitudinally. Beyond this particular receptor, the publication reports: Clones that contracted from day 15 to 85 showed balanced CD4/CD8 phenotypes, whereas a second wave of clones that expanded from day 15 to 37 leaned towards CD4+. Contracting CD4+ clones appeared mostly in the CM and EM memory subsets, whereas CD8+ clones were enriched in EMRA. SARS-CoV-2 specificity of the second-wave clones peaking on day 37 was not confirmed. Only two mild cases were covered in the study, and larger cohorts including severe cases with pre-infection samples were considered necessary. Some responding clones were found in pre-infection memory, which suggests that pre-existing cross-reactive memory T cells took part in the SARS-CoV-2 response.

Clipping removes 4 bases from V and 4 bases from J, with 10 as the unmatched junction base count. The germline V gene supplies CDR1 SGHRS and CDR2 YFSETQ. The CDR3 runs 15 residues from the cysteine to the phenylalanine. Only CDR3 DNA remains: 45 bases, in frame from the first base. PBMCs were isolated by Ficoll-Paque density gradient centrifugation. A word on this clonotype: The specificity of this receptor is unknown. There are no base qualities to consult, and no much larger clone falls within one base.

Sequencing used an Illumina NovaSeq 6000. TCRalpha and TCRbeta cDNA libraries were constructed by 5'RACE with constant-segment primers, with sample barcodes and unique molecular identifiers being introduced. Trizol reagent was used to extract RNA from every sample. Libraries were amplified in two PCR steps, with a second sample barcode and Illumina TruSeq adapters added in the second step. Libraries were sequenced on an Illumina NovaSeq with 2 x 150 bp paired-end reads. In the source study's methods: Demultiplexing of reads and collapsing into UMI-guided consensus sequences were performed with migec v1.2.7. With mixcr v2.1.11, UMI consensuses were aligned to TRA and TRB V and J templates and assembled into clonotypes. Clonotypes were classified as expanded or contracted when called significant by both edgeR and NoisET, with noise models trained on biological replicates. edgeR calls used a false discovery rate-adjusted p below 0.01 and a log2 fold-change threshold of 1. PCA with hierarchical clustering of max-normalized trajectories of the 1000 most abundant clonotypes was used as exploratory dynamics analysis. Separately sequenced CD4+ and CD8+ repertoires were used to assign a CD4 or CD8 phenotype to each responding clone. TCRdb took the public reads, trimmed them with fastp at Q25, ran MiXCR for clone calling and kept in-frame beta chains. Here each entry gathers all rows of one CDR3 protein and keeps the most common genes and DNA. The V and J calls, along with clone size, are taken from TCRdb and not from the paper's own processing. For this sample the table gives about 150,000 distinct CDR3 sequences, of which under 30% were detected only once. Of the sample, approximately 25% falls within the top ten clones.

The sequenced material came from PBMCs or a T cell subset sorted from them (not recorded which). The chain is made from TRBV5-1 and TRBJ1-1, with TRBD1 identical over 7 junction bases. The source is an adult woman who had mild COVID-19 (a few samples of this study predate the infection). The sample titles of this study are shuffled in the database, so cell type and time point are left out; the donor was told from shared clones. The DNA reads TGCGCCAGCAGCCCTCGACAGGGAGGGGCCACTGAAGCTTTCTTT. This codes for CASSPRQGGATEAFF.